This entry describes one T cell receptor beta chain. What it binds is unknown. This record belongs to a study of T cell responses to AZD1222 COVID-19 vaccine. Overall study results and limits: The donor cohort was predominantly white British with a female majority, and clonal diversity may have been underestimated.

The CDR3 has 17 residues. V gave up 6 bases and J gave up 2 bases; unmatched junction bases: 12. Germline CDR1 reads LNHDA; CDR2 reads SQIVND (reference sequence). Only in-frame clones appear in the TCRdb table, and some are missing; sequencing was by immunoSEQ multiplex PCR. Altogether 25,000 to 35,000 clones are present, 75% to 90% being singletons, with the ten largest covering 1.3%. The TCR originated in an adult in good health. V usage is TRBV19 and J usage is TRBJ1-3, with 8 positions matching TRBD1. The material was peripheral blood, obtained on day 0 of AZD1222 vaccination. The CDR3 loop reads CASRREGQGITGNTIYF. The CDR3 nucleotides are TGTGCCAGTAGACGTGAAGGACAGGGAATTACTGGAAACACCATATATTTT.